This TCR beta chain originates from a study of PD-L1 blockade in urothelial cancer. The wider study: Blood was analyzed 3 weeks (second dose) and 6 weeks after treatment start.

The method was immunoSEQ multiplex PCR; TCRdb's version includes in-frame clones alone and lacks a portion of them. The sample has 50,000 or so clones, 77% seen once. The ends were cut back, 5 bases at V and 2 bases at J, with 16 bases in the middle. Germline CDR1 SNHLY, CDR2 FYNNEI. The CDR3 is made up of 16 amino acids. This receptor was identified in a man in his sixties or seventies with urothelial cancer. The material sequenced was PBMCs, taken around atezolizumab (anti-PD-L1) treatment. This rearrangement joins TRBV2 to TRBJ1-5; D might be TRBD1 (5 bases). This chain's CDR3 is CASSLLGSRGNQPQHF. The CDR3 nucleotides read TGTGCCAGCAGTCTCCTAGGAAGCAGGGGCAATCAGCCCCAGCATTTT.